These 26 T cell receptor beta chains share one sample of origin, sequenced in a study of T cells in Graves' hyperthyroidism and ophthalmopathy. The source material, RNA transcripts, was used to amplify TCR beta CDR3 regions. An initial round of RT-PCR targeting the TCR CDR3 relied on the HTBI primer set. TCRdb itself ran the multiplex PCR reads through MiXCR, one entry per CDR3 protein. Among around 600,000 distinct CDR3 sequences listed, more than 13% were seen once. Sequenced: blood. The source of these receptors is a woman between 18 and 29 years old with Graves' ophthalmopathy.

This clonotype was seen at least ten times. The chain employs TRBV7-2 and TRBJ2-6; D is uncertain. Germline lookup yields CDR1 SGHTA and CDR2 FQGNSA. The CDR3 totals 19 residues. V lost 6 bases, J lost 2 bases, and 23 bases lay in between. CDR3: CASRISLGGSTPGANVLTF. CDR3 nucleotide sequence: TGTGCCAGCAGAATTTCCCTGGGTGGCAGTACCCCTGGGGCCAACGTCCTGACTTTC.

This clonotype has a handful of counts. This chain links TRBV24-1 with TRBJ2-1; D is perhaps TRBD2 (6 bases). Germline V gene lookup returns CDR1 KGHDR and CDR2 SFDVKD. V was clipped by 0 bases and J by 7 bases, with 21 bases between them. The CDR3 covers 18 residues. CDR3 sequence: CATSDLSPGSGRKNEQFF. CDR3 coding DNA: TGTGCCACCAGTGATTTGTCCCCGGGTAGCGGTAGGAAGAATGAGCAGTTCTTC.

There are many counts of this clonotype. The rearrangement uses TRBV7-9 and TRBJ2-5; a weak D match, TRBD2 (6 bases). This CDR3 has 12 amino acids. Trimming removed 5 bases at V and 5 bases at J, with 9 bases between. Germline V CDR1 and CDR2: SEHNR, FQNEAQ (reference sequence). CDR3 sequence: CASSVRGETQYF. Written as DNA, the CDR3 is TGTGCCAGCAGCGTCCGGGGGGAGACCCAGTACTTC.

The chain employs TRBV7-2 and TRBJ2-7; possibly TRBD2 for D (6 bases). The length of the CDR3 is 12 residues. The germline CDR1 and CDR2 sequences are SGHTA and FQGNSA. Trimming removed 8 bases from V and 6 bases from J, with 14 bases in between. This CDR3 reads CTSLAEDGEQYF. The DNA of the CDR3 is TGTACCAGCTTAGCGGAGGACGGCGAGCAGTACTTC.

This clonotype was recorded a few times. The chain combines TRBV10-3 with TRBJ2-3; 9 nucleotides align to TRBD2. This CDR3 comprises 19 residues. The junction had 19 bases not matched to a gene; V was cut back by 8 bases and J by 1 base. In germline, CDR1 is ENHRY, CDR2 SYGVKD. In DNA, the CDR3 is TGTGCCATCGCTCCGGGACTAGCAGGAGGGGGCCGGGGCACAGATACGCAGTATTTT. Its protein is CAIAPGLAGGGRGTDTQYF.

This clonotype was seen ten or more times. The CDR3 region is CSAIVGNEQFF. CDR3 nucleotides: TGCAGTGCCATAGTTGGCAATGAGCAGTTCTTC. This chain connects TRBV20-1 to TRBJ2-1; D unclear. The V gene lost 6 bases and the J gene lost 6 bases, with 9 bases spanning the gap. The CDR3 loop spans 11 amino acids. The germline CDR1 and CDR2 sequences are DFQATT and SNEGSKA (reference sequence).

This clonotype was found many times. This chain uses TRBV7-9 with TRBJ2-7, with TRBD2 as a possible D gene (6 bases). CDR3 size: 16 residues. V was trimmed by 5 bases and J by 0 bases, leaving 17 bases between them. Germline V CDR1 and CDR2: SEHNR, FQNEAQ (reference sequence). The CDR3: CASSPLGASVSYEQYF. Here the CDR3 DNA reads TGTGCCAGCAGCCCCTTAGGGGCTAGCGTCTCCTACGAGCAGTACTTC. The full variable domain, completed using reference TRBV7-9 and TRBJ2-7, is DTGVSQNPRHKITKRGQNVTFRCDPISEHNRLYWYRQTLGQGPEFLTYFQNEAQLEKSRLLSDRFSAERPKGSFSTLEIQRTEQGDSAMYLCASSPLGASVSYEQYFGPGTRLTVT.

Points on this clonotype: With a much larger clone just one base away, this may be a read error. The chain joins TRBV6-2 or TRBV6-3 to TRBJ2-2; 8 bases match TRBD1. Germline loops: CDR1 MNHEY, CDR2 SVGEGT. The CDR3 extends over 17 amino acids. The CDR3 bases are TGTGCCAGCAGTTACGTCCCGGGACAGGCGAACACCGAGGAGCTGTTTTTT. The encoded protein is CASSYVPGQANTEELFF.

The CDR3 DNA is TGTGCTAGTGGACCCTCTTGGGGCGGGAGGAACACCGGGGAGCTGTTTTTT. Translation gives CASGPSWGGRNTGELFF. V gene TRBV12-5 combines with J gene TRBJ2-2; 7 bases fit TRBD2. Germline-derived CDR1 and CDR2 are LGHNT and FRNRAP. The CDR3 is made up of 17 amino acids. The ends lost 6 bases at V and 1 base at J; junction bases unmatched: 11.

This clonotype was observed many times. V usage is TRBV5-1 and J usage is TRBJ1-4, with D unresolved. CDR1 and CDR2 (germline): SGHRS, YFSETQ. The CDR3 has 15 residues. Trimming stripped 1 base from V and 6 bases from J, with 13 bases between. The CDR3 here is CASSLWGAYHEKLFF. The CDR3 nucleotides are TGCGCCAGCAGCTTGTGGGGAGCCTACCATGAAAAACTGTTTTTT.

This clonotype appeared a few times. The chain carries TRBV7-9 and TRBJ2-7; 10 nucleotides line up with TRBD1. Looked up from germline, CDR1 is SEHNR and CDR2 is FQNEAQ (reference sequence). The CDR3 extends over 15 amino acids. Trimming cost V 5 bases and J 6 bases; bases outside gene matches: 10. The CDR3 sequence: CASSPTPGQGTEQYF. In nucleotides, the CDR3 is TGTGCCAGCAGCCCTACCCCGGGACAGGGGACCGAGCAGTACTTC.

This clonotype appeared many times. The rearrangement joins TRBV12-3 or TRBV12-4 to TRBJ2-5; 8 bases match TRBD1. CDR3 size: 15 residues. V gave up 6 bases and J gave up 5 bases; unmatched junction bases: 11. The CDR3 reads CASSQSSGGKETQYF. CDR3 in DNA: TGTGCCAGCAGCCAATCCTCAGGGGGCAAGGAGACCCAGTACTTC.

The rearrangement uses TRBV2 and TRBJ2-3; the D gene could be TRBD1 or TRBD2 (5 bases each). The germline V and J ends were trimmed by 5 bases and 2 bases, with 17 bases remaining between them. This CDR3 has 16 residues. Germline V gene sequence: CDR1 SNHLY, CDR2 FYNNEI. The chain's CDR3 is CASSSITRGLTDTQYF. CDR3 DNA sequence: TGTGCCAGCAGTTCCATTACACGGGGCCTCACAGATACGCAGTATTTT.

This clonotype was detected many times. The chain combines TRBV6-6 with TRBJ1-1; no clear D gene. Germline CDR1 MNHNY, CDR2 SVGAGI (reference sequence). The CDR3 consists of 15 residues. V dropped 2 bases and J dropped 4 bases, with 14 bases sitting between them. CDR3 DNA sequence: TGTGCCAGCAGTTACCATGACCCGGGCGTCACTGAAGCTTTCTTT. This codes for CASSYHDPGVTEAFF.

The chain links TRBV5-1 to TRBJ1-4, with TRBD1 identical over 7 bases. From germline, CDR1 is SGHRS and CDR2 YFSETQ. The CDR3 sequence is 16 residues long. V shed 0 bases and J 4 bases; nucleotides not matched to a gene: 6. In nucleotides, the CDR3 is TGCGCCAGCAGCTTGGTCGGCAGGGGGGATAATGAAAAACTGTTTTTT. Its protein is CASSLVGRGDNEKLFF. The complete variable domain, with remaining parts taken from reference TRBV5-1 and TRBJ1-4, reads KAGVTQTPRYLIKTRGQQVTLSCSPISGHRSVSWYQQTPGQGLQFLFEYFSETQRNKGNFPGRFSGRQFSNSRSEMNVSTLELGDSALYLCASSLVGRGDNEKLFFGSGTQLSVL.

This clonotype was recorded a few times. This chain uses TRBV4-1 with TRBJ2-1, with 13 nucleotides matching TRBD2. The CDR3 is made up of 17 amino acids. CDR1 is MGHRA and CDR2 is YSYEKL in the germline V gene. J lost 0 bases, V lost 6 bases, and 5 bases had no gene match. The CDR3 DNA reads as TGCGCCAGCAGTACGGGACTAGCGGGACTCTCCTACAATGAGCAGTTCTTC. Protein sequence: CASSTGLAGLSYNEQFF.

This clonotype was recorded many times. CDR3 nucleotides: TGTGCCAGCAGTACGGCTCAGGGGTCCGGCACTGAAGCTTTCTTT. This encodes CASSTAQGSGTEAFF. The chain has TRBV28 and TRBJ1-1; D is perhaps TRBD1 (6 bases). The V and J ends lost 5 bases and 4 bases respectively, with 17 bases between them. Germline assignment: CDR1 MDHEN and CDR2 SYDVKM. The CDR3 sequence is 15 residues long. Drawing the rest from reference TRBV28 and TRBJ1-1, the complete variable domain is DVKVTQSSRYLVKRTGEKVFLECVQDMDHENMFWYRQDPGLGLRLIYFSYDVKMKEKGDIPEGYSVSREKKERFSLILESASTNQTSMYLCASSTAQGSGTEAFFGQGTRLTVV.

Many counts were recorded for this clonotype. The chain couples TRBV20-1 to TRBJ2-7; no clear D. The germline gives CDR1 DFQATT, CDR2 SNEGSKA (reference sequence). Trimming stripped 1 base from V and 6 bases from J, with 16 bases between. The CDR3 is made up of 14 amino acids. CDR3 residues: CSARAPALLGEQYF. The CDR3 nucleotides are TGCAGTGCTAGAGCCCCGGCCTTACTTGGCGAGCAGTACTTC.

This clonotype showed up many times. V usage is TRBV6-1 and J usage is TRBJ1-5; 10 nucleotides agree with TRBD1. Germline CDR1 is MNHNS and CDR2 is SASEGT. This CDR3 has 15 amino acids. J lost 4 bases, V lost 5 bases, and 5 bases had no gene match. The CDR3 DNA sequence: TGTGCCAGCAGTTTAAGGACAGGGGGAAATCAGCCCCAGCATTTT. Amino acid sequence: CASSLRTGGNQPQHF.

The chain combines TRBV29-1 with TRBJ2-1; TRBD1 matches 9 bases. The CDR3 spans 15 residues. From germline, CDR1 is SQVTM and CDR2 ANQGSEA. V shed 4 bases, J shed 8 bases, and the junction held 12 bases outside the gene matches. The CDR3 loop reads CSVVRGQGLKDEQFF. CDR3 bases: TGCAGCGTTGTAAGGGGACAGGGATTAAAGGATGAGCAGTTCTTC.

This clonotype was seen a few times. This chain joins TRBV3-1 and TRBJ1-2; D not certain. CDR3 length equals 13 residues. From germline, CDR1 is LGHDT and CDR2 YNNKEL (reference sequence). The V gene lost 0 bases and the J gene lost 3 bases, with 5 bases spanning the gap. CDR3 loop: CASSQDWDYGYTF. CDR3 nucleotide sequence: TGTGCCAGCAGCCAAGATTGGGACTATGGCTACACCTTC.

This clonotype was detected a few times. CDR3 coding DNA: TGTGCCAGCAGCGTAGTTTCGGGGACCGGGGAGCTGTTTTTT. It is translated as CASSVVSGTGELFF. The chain couples TRBV9 to TRBJ2-2; possibly TRBD2 for D (5 bases). The CDR3 runs to 14 residues. The V and J ends lost 0 bases and 5 bases respectively, with 8 bases between them. The germline gives CDR1 SGDLS, CDR2 YYNGEE.

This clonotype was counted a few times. This chain's CDR3 is CASSLSAGRGRPQHF. As DNA, the CDR3 is TGTGCCAGCAGTTTATCGGCAGGCCGGGGGAGGCCCCAGCATTTT. The chain carries TRBV27 and TRBJ1-5, with D perhaps TRBD1 (5 bases). This CDR3 contains 15 residues. Trimming left V 0 bases short and J 9 bases short, with 15 bases between. The V gene's germline CDR1 is MNHEY and CDR2 SMNVEV (reference sequence).

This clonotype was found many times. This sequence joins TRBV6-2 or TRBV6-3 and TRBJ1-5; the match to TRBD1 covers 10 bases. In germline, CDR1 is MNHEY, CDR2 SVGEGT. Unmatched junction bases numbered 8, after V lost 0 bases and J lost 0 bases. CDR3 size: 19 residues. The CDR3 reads CASSYSKDRGGYSNQPQHF. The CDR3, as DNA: TGTGCCAGCAGTTACTCGAAGGACAGGGGGGGCTATAGCAATCAGCCCCAGCATTTT.

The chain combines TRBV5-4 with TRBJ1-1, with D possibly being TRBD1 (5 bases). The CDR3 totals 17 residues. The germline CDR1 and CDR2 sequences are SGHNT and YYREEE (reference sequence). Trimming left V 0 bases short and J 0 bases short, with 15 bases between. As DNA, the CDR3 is TGTGCCAGCAGCTTGGATCTGGGGGTTTACATGAACACTGAAGCTTTCTTT. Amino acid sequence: CASSLDLGVYMNTEAFF.

The CDR3 DNA reads TGCGCCAGCAGCCAAGTAGTCAGGAGGGATTCACCCCTCCACTTT. This sequence encodes CASSQVVRRDSPLHF. The chain has TRBV4-1 and TRBJ1-6, with unresolved D. CDR3 length equals 15 residues. Germline V gene sequence: CDR1 MGHRA, CDR2 YSYEKL. Trimming took 1 base from V and 8 from J, leaving 12 bases between them.